This record looks at one T cell receptor beta chain sequence and its context. The data belong to a study of regulatory T cells in long-lasting Graves disease. Study summary: Graves' patients diagnosed newly had used antithyroid drugs under 3 months.

Sequencing libraries for TCR beta were prepared with iRepertoire HTBI primers and Arm-PCR of CDR3 regions. TCRdb processed the multiplex PCR reads anew with MiXCR; each CDR3 protein has one entry. Among fewer than 450,000 distinct CDR3 sequences, approximately 16% were seen once, and the ten largest hold approximately 7.8%. Described time point: newly diagnosed GD, antithyroid drugs for less than 3 months. Researchers made the TCR library from RNA that was extracted from PBMCs. The same data also contributed to another study, on T cells in Graves' hyperthyroidism and ophthalmopathy.

The material sequenced was peripheral blood mononuclear cells (PBMCs), taken at new diagnosis, from a patient treated with antithyroid drugs. This sequence originates from a woman aged 40 to 50 with Graves disease.

In DNA, the CDR3 is TGTGCCAGCACTATAGCGGGAGGATCCTACAATGAGCAGTTCTTC. It codes for CASTIAGGSYNEQFF. This chain uses TRBV27 with TRBJ2-1; TRBD2 agrees at 10 bases. J lost 1 base, V lost 7 bases, and 4 bases had no gene match. The germline V gene encodes CDR1 MNHEY and CDR2 SMNVEV (reference sequence). This CDR3 contains 15 residues.